This T cell receptor (beta chain) was documented in a study of memory CD4+ T cells and cytomegalovirus serostatus. Germline CDR1 SGHTA, CDR2 FQGTGA. This CDR3 spans 13 amino acids. Trimming left V 2 bases short and J 6 bases short, with 10 bases between. Measured with immunoSEQ multiplex PCR; TCRdb has only the in-frame clones, and not every one. Found here are 25,000 or so clones, about 75% of them singletons; the top ten hold 0.85% to 1.1%. The sort gate was single viable CD3+CD4+CD8-CD45RO+ cells for memory CD4+ T cells. The clonotype originates from an adult in good health and CMV-seronegative. V is TRBV7-3 and J is TRBJ1-2; D is undetermined. Material for sequencing was memory CD4+ T cells from blood. Written as DNA, the CDR3 is TGTGCCAGCAGCTTACAGCCGGGAAATGGCTACACCTTC. It is translated as CASSLQPGNGYTF.